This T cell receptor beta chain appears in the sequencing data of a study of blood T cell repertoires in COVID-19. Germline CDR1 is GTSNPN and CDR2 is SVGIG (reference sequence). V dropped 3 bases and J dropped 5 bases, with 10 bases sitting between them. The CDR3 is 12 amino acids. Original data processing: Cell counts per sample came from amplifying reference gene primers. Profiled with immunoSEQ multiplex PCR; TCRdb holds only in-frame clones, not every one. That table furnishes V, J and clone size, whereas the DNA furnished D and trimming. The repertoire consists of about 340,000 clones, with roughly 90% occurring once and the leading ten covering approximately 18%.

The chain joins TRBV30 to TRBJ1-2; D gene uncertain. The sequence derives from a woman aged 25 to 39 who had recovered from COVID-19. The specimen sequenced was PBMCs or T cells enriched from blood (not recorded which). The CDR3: CAWRRQGYGYTF. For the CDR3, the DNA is TGTGCCTGGAGGAGGCAAGGTTATGGCTACACCTTC.